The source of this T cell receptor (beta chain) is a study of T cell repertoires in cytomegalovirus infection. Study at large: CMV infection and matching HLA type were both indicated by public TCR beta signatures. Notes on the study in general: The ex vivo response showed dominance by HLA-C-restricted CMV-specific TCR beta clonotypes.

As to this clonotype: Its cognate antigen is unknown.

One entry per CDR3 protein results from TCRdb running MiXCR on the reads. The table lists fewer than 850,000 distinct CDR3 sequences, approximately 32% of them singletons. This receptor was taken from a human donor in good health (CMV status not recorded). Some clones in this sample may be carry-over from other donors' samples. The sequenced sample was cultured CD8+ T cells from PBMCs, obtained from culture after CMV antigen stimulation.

CDR3 sequence reads: CSVEGPGQGRGMNTEAFF. Written as DNA, the CDR3 is TGCAGCGTTGAAGGTCCAGGACAGGGTAGGGGCATGAACACTGAAGCTTTCTTT. The V gene is TRBV29-1, the J gene TRBJ1-1; 8 positions agree with TRBD1. Trimming at V came to 1 base and at J to 0 bases, leaving 13 bases not matched to a gene. Germline V lookup: CDR1 SQVTM, CDR2 ANQGSEA. This CDR3 is built from 18 residues.